Shown below are 6 T cell receptor beta chains from a single sample sequenced in a study of vaccination effects on CD4 cells after COVID-19. Investigators separated out CD4+ T cells once around nine days of culture had passed. Clones were sequenced by immunoSEQ multiplex PCR, and TCRdb holds only the in-frame ones, with some missing. This repertoire shows tens of thousands of clones, about 80% found once; its top ten account for 12%. Their antigens remain unidentified. Specimen: CD4+ T cells from PBMCs cultured without peptide, collected before COVID-19 vaccination. The receptor source for this set is a human donor who had a prior SARS-CoV-2 infection.

For the CDR3, the DNA is TGTGCCAGCAGCTTGGTAGCGAGCGGATCGTCTGGGGCCAACGTCCTGACTTTC. As protein: CASSLVASGSSGANVLTF. The gene calls are TRBV5-4 and TRBJ2-6; weak D call: TRBD2 (5 bases). There are 18 residues in the CDR3. Germline CDR1 is SGHNT and CDR2 is YYREEE (reference sequence). V lost 0 bases and J lost 1, with 14 bases in between.

The chain combines TRBV27 with TRBJ1-2, with D perhaps TRBD1 (5 bases). CDR1 is MNHEY, CDR2 SMNVEV, per germline (reference sequence). The germline V and J ends were trimmed by 3 bases and 2 bases, with 7 bases remaining between them. This CDR3 spans 13 amino acids. CDR3 residues: CASSFWGNYGYTF. Written as DNA, the CDR3 is TGTGCCAGCAGTTTCTGGGGGAACTATGGCTACACCTTC.

This clone occurred a few times. The chain has TRBV3-1 (or the pseudogene TRBV3-2) and TRBJ1-2, with 11 bases aligning to TRBD1. Trimming took 9 bases from V and 3 from J; bases not matched to a gene: 3. Germline V gene data show CDR1 as LGHDT and CDR2 as YNNKEL (reference sequence). The CDR3 is 13 residues long. CDR3 coding DNA: TGTGCCAGTGGGGACAGGGGGGACTATGGCTACACCTTC. It yields the protein CASGDRGDYGYTF.

V usage is TRBV11-3 and J usage is TRBJ2-1; 13 bases agree with TRBD2. Germline V gene sequence: CDR1 SGHNT, CDR2 YENEEA. This CDR3 is 17 amino acids long. V shed 5 bases, J shed 3 bases, and the junction held 7 bases outside the gene matches. In DNA form, the CDR3 reads TGTGCCAGCAGCATCGGTAGGACTAGCGGGGGCTACAATGAGCAGTTCTTC. This codes for CASSIGRTSGGYNEQFF.

This clone appeared a single time. The chain couples TRBV7-2 to TRBJ1-5, with D tentatively TRBD1 (6 bases). CDR1 is SGHTA, CDR2 FQGNSA, per germline. V was shortened by 4 bases and J by 1 base, with 23 bases between the two germline ends. CDR3 length: 19 residues. The DNA of the CDR3 is TGTGCCAGCAGCTCCAGAGGTCGGGGTGGGGGCAGGAGCAATCAGCCCCAGCATTTT. It yields the protein CASSSRGRGGGRSNQPQHF. Variable domain in full (rest from reference TRBV7-2 and TRBJ1-5): GAGVSQSPSNKVTEKGKDVELRCDPISGHTALYWYRQSLGQGLEFLIYFQGNSAPDKSGLPSDRFSAERTGGSVSTLTIQRTQQEDSAVYLCASSSRGRGGGRSNQPQHFGDGTRLSIL.

There are a few counts of this clone. The V gene is TRBV5-1, the J gene TRBJ1-2; D may be TRBD1 (5 bases). The germline V and J ends were trimmed by 0 bases and 0 bases, with 12 bases remaining between them. CDR3 length: 16 amino acids. Germline CDR1 is SGHRS and CDR2 is YFSETQ. The CDR3 DNA sequence: TGCGCCAGCAGCTTGGGTATGGGGGAAGCTAACTATGGCTACACCTTC. Its protein is CASSLGMGEANYGYTF.